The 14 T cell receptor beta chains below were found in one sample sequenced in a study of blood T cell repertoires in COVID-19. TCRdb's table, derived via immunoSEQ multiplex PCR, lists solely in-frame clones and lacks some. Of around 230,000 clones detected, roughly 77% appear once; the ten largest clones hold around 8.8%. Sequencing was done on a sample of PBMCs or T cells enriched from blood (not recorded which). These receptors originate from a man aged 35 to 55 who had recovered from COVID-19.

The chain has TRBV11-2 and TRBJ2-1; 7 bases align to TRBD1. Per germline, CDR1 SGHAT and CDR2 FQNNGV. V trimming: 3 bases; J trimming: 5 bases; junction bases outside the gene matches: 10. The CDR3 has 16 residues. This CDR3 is CASSFLGNTGDNEQFF. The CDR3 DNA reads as TGTGCCAGCAGCTTTTTGGGAAATACAGGGGACAATGAGCAGTTCTTC.

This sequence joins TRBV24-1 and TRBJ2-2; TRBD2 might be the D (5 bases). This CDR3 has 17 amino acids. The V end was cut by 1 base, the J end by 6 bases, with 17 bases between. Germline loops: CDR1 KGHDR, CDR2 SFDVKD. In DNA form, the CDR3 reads TGTGCCACCAGTGATTTTACGGGAAATGGCCAAGCCGGGGAGCTGTTTTTT. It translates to CATSDFTGNGQAGELFF.

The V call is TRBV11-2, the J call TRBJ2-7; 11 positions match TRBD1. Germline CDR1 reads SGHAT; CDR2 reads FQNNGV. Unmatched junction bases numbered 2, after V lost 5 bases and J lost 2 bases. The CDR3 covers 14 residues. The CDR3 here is CASSVGQGAYEQYF. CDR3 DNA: TGTGCCAGCAGCGTGGGACAGGGGGCCTACGAGCAGTACTTC.

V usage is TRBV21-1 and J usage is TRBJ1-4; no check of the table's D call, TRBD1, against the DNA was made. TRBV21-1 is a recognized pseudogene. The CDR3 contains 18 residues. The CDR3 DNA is TGTGCCAGCACTTATACGGGACAGGGGAAGGGGGTAACTGAAAAACTGTTTTTT. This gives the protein CASTYTGQGKGVTEKLFF.

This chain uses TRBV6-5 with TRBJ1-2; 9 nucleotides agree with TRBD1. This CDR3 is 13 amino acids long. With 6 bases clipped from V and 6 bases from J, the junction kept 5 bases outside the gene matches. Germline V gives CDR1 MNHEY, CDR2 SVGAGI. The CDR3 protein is CASSRGDRDGYTF. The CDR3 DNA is TGTGCCAGCAGCCGTGGGGACAGGGATGGCTACACCTTC.

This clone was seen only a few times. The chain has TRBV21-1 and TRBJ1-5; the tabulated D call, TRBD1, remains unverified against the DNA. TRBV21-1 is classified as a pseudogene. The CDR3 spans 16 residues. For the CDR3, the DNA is TGTGCCAGCAGCAAAGGGAGGGGGCAGAAGTCTCAGCCCCAGCATTTT. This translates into CASSKGRGQKSQPQHF.

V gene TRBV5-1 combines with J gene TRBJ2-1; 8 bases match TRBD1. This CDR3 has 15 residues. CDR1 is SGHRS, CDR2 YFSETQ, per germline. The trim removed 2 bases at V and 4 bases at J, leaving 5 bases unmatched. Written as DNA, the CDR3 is TGCGCCAGCAGCTTACAGGGGGAGATTTACAATGAGCAGTTCTTC. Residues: CASSLQGEIYNEQFF.

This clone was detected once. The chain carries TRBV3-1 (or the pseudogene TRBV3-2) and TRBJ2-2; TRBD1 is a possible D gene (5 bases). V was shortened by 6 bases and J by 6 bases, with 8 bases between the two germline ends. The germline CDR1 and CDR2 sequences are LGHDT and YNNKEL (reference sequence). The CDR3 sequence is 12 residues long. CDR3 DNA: TGTGCCAGCAGGCCAGGGCCCGGGGAGCTGTTTTTT. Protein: CASRPGPGELFF.

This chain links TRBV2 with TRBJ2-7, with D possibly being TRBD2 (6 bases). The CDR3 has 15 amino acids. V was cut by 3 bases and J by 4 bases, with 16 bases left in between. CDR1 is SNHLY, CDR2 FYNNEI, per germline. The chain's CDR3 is CASSEAQTGGYEQYF. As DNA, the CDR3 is TGTGCCAGCAGTGAGGCCCAGACTGGGGGGTACGAGCAGTACTTC.

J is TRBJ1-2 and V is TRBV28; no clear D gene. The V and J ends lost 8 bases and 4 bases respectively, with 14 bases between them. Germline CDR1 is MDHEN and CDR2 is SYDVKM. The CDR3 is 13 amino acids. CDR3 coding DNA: TGTGCCAGCTCATACAGTCTCCTCTATGGCTACACCTTC. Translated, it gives CASSYSLLYGYTF.

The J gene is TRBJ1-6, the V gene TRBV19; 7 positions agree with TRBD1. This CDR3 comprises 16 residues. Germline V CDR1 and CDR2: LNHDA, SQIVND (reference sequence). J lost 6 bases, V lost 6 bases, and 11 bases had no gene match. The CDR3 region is CASSPTRTGLNSPLHF. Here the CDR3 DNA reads TGTGCCAGTAGCCCAACCAGGACAGGCCTTAATTCACCCCTCCACTTT.

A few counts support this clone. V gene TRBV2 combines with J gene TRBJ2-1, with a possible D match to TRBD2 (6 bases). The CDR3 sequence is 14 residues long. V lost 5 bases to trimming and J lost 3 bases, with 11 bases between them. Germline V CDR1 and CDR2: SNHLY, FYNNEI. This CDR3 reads CASSRSSVYNEQFF. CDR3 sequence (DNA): TGTGCCAGCAGTCGGTCTAGCGTCTACAATGAGCAGTTCTTC.

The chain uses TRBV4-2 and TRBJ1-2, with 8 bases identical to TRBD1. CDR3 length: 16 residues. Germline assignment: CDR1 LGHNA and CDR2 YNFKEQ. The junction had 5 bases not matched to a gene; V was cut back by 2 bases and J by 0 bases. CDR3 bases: TGTGCCAGCAGCCAATCGAAGACAGGGGCTAACTATGGCTACACCTTC. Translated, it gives CASSQSKTGANYGYTF.

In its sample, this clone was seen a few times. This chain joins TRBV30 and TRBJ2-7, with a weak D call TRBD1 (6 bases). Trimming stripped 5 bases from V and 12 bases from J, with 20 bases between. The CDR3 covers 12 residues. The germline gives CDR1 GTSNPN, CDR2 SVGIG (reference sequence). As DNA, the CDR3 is TGTGCCTGGTCGGTGGGGGCCTCGAGGGGGTACTTC. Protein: CAWSVGASRGYF. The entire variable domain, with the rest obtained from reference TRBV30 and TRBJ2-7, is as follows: SQTIHQWPATLVQPVGSPLSLECTVEGTSNPNLYWYRQAAGRGLQLLFYSVGIGQISSEVPQNLSASRPQDRQFILSSKKLLLSDSGFYLCAWSVGASRGYFGPGTRLTVT.